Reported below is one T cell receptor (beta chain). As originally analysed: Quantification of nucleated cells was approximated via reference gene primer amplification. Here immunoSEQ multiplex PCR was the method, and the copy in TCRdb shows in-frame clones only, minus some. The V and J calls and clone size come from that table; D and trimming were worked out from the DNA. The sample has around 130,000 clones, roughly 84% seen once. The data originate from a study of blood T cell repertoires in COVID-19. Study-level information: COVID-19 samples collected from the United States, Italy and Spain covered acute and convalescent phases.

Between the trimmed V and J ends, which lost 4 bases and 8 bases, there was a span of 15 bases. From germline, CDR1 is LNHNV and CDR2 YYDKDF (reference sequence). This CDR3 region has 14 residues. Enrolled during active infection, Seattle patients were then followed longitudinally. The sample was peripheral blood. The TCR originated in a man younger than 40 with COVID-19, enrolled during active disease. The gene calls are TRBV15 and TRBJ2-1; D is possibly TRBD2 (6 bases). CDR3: CATSTYSGGDEQFF. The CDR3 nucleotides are TGTGCCACCAGCACATATTCCGGGGGAGATGAGCAGTTCTTC.